This TCR beta chain stems from a study of esophageal squamous cell carcinoma under preoperative chemotherapy (dated by TCRdb to between 2017 and 2018). Regarding the complete study: Both tumor-infiltrating lymphocytes and peripheral blood T cells had their TCR repertoires profiled in the study. About five patients with primary esophageal squamous cell carcinoma were included in the cohort. The study examined the effect of paclitaxel-nedaplatin chemotherapy on T-cell receptor repertoires in patients with esophageal squamous cell carcinoma. Repertoires from samples obtained before paclitaxel-nedaplatin therapy were compared with repertoires from samples obtained after paclitaxel-nedaplatin therapy. Broad study findings and their caveats: Only a few patients with esophageal squamous cell carcinoma were analyzed, making for a small cohort. Paclitaxel-nedaplatin therapy caused immediate and substantial changes in clonotype frequency, and abundant clones were more likely to contract than to amplify. TCR diversity increased significantly in peripheral T cells after chemotherapy, but not in tumor-infiltrating lymphocytes. Post-treatment tumor-infiltrating lymphocytes appeared partly derived from peripheral T cells migrating into the tumor, not solely from local clonal changes.

Library preparation was by PCR. TCRdb names HiSeq X Ten as the instrument used. High-throughput sequencing was used to characterize the TCR repertoires. TCRdb itself trimmed the public reads at Q25 with fastp, ran MiXCR and retained productive beta chains. Identical CDR3 protein sequences are pooled into one entry, listed with their most common genes and DNA. This sample gives about 30,000 distinct CDR3 sequences in total; 45% to 55% of them show up just once. The ten largest make up more than 10% of the sample. The sample's time point, from its label and the paper: before preoperative PTX-NDP chemotherapy. Paclitaxel-nedaplatin was administered to patients as preoperative chemotherapy before surgery. The count of this clonotype is one. Its antigen remains unidentified. Nothing much larger sits one base from this clone, and base qualities are not available. A read on its own is weak evidence. Including the terminal cysteine and phenylalanine, the CDR3 comprises 15 residues. Only the CDR3 DNA stays, 45 bases, in frame from base 1. The germline V gene specifies SGHVS as CDR1 and FQNEAQ as CDR2.

The source of this sequence is a human donor with esophageal squamous cell carcinoma. The donor label of this sample is uncertain. The rearrangement joined TRBV7-8 to TRBJ2-2; the D match is possibly TRBD1 or TRBD2, with 6 bases aligned in each. The J call may be mistaken, given a closer DNA end match to TRBJ2-3. This material was collected from a patient given preoperative chemotherapy. The nucleotides are TGTGCCAGCAGCTCGGGGGCACCCAGGACCGGGGAGCAGTATTTT. This yields the protein CASSSGAPRTGEQYF.